This entry describes one T cell receptor (beta chain). Deep-level settings were used for running the assay. TCRdb keeps only in-frame clones here, not all; method: immunoSEQ multiplex PCR. Among around 100,000 clones listed, approximately 65% were seen once. Trimming pared 5 bases from V and 5 bases from J, leaving 13 bases between. This CDR3 has 14 residues. Germline-derived CDR1 and CDR2 are SGHAT and FQNNGV. This specimen comes from a study of shared clonotypes between healthy human individuals. Study-level information: Plates per donor: three CD4 naive, three CD4 memory, two CD8 naive, one CD8 memory.

Sequenced input: memory CD8+ T cells sorted from blood. Subset indicated: CD45RO+ cells pooled with CCR7-negative TemRA cells. This sequence originates from a woman in her thirties in good health. The chain has TRBV11-2 and TRBJ2-1; D remains unclear. The CDR3 region has the DNA TGTGCCAGCAGCCCCCCATTTCCCCACAATGAGCAGTTCTTC. Translating it yields CASSPPFPHNEQFF.